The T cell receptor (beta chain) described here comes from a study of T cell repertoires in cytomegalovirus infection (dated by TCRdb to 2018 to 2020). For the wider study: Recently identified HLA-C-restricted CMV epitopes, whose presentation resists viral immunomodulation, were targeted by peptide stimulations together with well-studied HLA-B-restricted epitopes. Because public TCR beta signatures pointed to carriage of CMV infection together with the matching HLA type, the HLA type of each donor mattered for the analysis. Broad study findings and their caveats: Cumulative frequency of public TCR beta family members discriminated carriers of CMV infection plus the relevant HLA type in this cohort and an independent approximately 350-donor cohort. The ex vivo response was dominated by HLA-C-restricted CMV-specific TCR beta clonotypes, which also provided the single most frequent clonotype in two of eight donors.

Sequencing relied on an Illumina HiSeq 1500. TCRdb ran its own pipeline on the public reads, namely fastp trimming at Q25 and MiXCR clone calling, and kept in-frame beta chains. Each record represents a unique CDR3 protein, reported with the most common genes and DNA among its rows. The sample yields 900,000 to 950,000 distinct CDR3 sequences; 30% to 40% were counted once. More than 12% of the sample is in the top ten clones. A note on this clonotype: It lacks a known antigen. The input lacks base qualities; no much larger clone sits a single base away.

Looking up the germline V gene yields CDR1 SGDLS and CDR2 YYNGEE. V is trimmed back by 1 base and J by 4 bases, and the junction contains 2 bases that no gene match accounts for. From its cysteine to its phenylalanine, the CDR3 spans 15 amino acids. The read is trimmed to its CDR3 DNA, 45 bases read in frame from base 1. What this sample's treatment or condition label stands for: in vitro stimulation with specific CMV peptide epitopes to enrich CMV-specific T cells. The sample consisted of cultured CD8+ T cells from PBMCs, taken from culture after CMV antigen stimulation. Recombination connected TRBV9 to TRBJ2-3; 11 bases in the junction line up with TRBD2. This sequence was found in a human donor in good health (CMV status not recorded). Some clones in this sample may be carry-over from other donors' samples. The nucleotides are TGTGCCAGCAGCGTACTAGCGGGGGGCGCAGATACGCAGTATTTT. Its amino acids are CASSVLAGGADTQYF.